Below, 17 T cell receptor beta chains from the same sample are listed, as sequenced in a study of T cell repertoires in cytomegalovirus infection. TCRdb reanalysed the reads using MiXCR and keeps one entry per CDR3 protein. The table lists 570,000 or so distinct CDR3 sequences, around 40% of them singletons, with 48% in the top ten. Which antigens these TCRs recognize remains unknown. Sample: cultured PBMCs, taken from culture after CMV antigen stimulation. These receptors all stem from a human donor in good health (CMV status not recorded). Some clones in this sample may be carry-over from other donors' samples.

The chain combines TRBV10-3 with TRBJ2-3, with TRBD1 matching over 8 bases. This CDR3 has 14 amino acids. Germline-derived CDR1 and CDR2 are ENHRY and SYGVKD. V was pared by 9 bases and J by 1 base, with 6 bases of the junction left unmatched. The CDR3 coding sequence is TGTGCCATGTCTGAGACAGGGGGCACAGATACGCAGTATTTT. It yields the protein CAMSETGGTDTQYF.

V gene TRBV5-4 combines with J gene TRBJ2-3; D call uncertain. There are 15 residues in the CDR3. Germline CDR1 SGHNT, CDR2 YYREEE (reference sequence). V was clipped by 4 bases and J by 1 base, with 13 bases between them. CDR3 residues: CASSTPLDRTDTQYF. The CDR3, as DNA: TGTGCCAGCAGCACGCCCCTGGACCGCACAGATACGCAGTATTTT.

V gene TRBV7-9 combines with J gene TRBJ1-2, with D hard to call. CDR1 and CDR2 from the germline V gene are SEHNR and FQNEAQ (reference sequence). Trimming removed 4 bases at V and 3 bases at J, with 21 bases between. The CDR3 covers 17 residues. CDR3 nucleotide sequence: TGTGCCAGCAGCTCCCCCCGGTCCGGGGTATCGGACTATGGCTACACCTTC. It translates to CASSSPRSGVSDYGYTF.

The V gene is TRBV4-1, the J gene TRBJ2-1; D is uncertain. The CDR3 consists of 13 residues. CDR1 and CDR2 (germline): MGHRA, YSYEKL. V lost 1 base to trimming and J lost 9 bases, with 10 bases between them. CDR3 nucleotide sequence: TGCGCCAGCAGCCAAGTGGCGAAGGTTGAGCAGTTCTTC. It yields the protein CASSQVAKVEQFF.

V usage is TRBV7-9 and J usage is TRBJ2-7; the match to TRBD2 covers 7 bases. There are 15 residues in the CDR3. Trimming at V came to 2 bases and at J to 5 bases, leaving 9 bases not matched to a gene. Germline CDR1 reads SEHNR; CDR2 reads FQNEAQ (reference sequence). CDR3 sequence reads: CASSLRPGGSHEQYF. For the CDR3, the DNA is TGTGCCAGCAGCTTACGTCCGGGGGGTTCCCACGAGCAGTACTTC.

The CDR3 sequence is CSARSSGRPLSYNEQFF. CDR3 nucleotide sequence: TGCAGTGCCAGATCTAGCGGGAGACCCCTCTCCTACAATGAGCAGTTCTTC. The rearrangement links TRBV20-1 to TRBJ2-1, with 10 bases lining up with TRBD2. The germline gives CDR1 DFQATT, CDR2 SNEGSKA (reference sequence). The CDR3 totals 17 residues. The J segment lost 0 bases and the V segment lost 6 bases, leaving 11 bases of the junction unmatched.

The chain has TRBV7-8 and TRBJ1-5; the D gene is possibly TRBD1 (6 bases). Per the germline V gene, CDR1 is SGHVS and CDR2 is FQNEAQ. The CDR3 runs to 16 residues. Trimming pared 2 bases from V and 2 bases from J, leaving 13 bases between. For the CDR3, the DNA is TGTGCCAGCAGCTTACGAATGGGGGGCGGCAATCAGCCCCAGCATTTT. Amino acids: CASSLRMGGGNQPQHF.

In this sample, this clonotype turned up a few times. This chain joins TRBV4-3 and TRBJ2-7; 7 bases align to TRBD1. V was pared by 1 base and J by 4 bases, with 4 bases of the junction left unmatched. Germline loops: CDR1 LGHNA, CDR2 YSLEER. This CDR3 region has 14 residues. CDR3 region: CASSQVGGRYEQYF. CDR3 coding DNA: TGCGCCAGCAGCCAAGTAGGGGGCAGGTACGAGCAGTACTTC.

This clonotype has more than one count but fewer than ten. The chain joins TRBV5-4 to TRBJ2-3; 7 bases agree with TRBD2. The CDR3 extends over 14 amino acids. Unmatched junction bases numbered 3, after V lost 1 base and J lost 4 bases. The V gene's germline CDR1 is SGHNT and CDR2 YYREEE (reference sequence). CDR3 loop: CASSLQTSPDTQYF. The CDR3, as DNA: TGTGCCAGCAGCTTGCAGACTAGCCCAGATACGCAGTATTTT.

This clonotype was found a few times. CDR3 bases: TGTGCCAGCAGCTTAGGGGACACAGGAAGAGAGCAGTACTTC. Translation gives CASSLGDTGREQYF. The chain couples TRBV5-4 to TRBJ2-7; the D gene is possibly TRBD1 (6 bases). The CDR3 covers 14 residues. The ends were cut back, 2 bases at V and 7 bases at J, with 16 bases in the middle. CDR1 SGHNT and CDR2 YYREEE come from the germline V gene (reference sequence).

This clonotype was recorded once. The V and J genes are TRBV10-3 and TRBJ2-2; a possible D gene is TRBD1 (5 bases). V was shortened by 4 bases and J by 1 base, with 10 bases between the two germline ends. The CDR3 has 15 residues. CDR1 and CDR2 from the germline V gene are ENHRY and SYGVKD. The CDR3 loop reads CAISGGGKNTGELFF. CDR3 nucleotides: TGTGCCATCAGTGGGGGCGGCAAGAACACCGGGGAGCTGTTTTTT.

The genes are TRBV7-9 and TRBJ2-3; 8 nucleotides match TRBD2. Unmatched junction bases numbered 10, after V lost 5 bases and J lost 3 bases. The CDR3 runs 16 residues. Germline CDR1 reads SEHNR; CDR2 reads FQNEAQ (reference sequence). The CDR3 bases are TGTGCCAGCAGCCCCCTAGGGCGGGAGGATACAGATACGCAGTATTTT. It translates to CASSPLGREDTDTQYF. The full variable domain, its missing parts supplied by reference TRBV7-9 and TRBJ2-3, is DTGVSQNPRHKITKRGQNVTFRCDPISEHNRLYWYRQTLGQGPEFLTYFQNEAQLEKSRLLSDRFSAERPKGSFSTLEIQRTEQGDSAMYLCASSPLGREDTDTQYFGPGTRLTVL.

V usage is TRBV6-6 and J usage is TRBJ1-3; tentative D call: TRBD1 (6 bases). CDR3 length: 14 residues. The germline V gene encodes CDR1 MNHNY and CDR2 SVGAGI (reference sequence). The V end was cut by 7 bases, the J end by 0 bases, with 10 bases between. The CDR3 spells CASTGALSGNTIYF. Written as DNA, the CDR3 is TGTGCCAGCACAGGGGCTCTCTCTGGAAACACCATATATTTT.

The chain couples TRBV7-6 to TRBJ2-6; 7 bases align to TRBD1. V was pared by 5 bases and J by 0 bases, with 7 bases of the junction left unmatched. This CDR3 contains 17 residues. CDR1 and CDR2 (germline): SGHVS, FNYEAQ. In nucleotides, the CDR3 is TGTGCCAGCAGCCCTCGGACAGGCTACTCTGGGGCCAACGTCCTGACTTTC. It translates to CASSPRTGYSGANVLTF.

The gene calls are TRBV19 and TRBJ2-6, with D possibly being TRBD2 (5 bases). Germline V gene lookup returns CDR1 LNHDA and CDR2 SQIVND (reference sequence). This CDR3 is built from 19 residues. Trimming removed 4 bases at V and 1 base at J, with 20 bases between. The CDR3 nucleotides are TGTGCCAGTAGTAACCGGGATATTGAATTACTATCTGGGGCCAACGTCCTGACTTTC. Protein product: CASSNRDIELLSGANVLTF.

The chain carries TRBV7-6 and TRBJ1-5, with D tentatively TRBD1 (6 bases). The CDR3 is 14 residues long. Germline lookup yields CDR1 SGHVS and CDR2 FNYEAQ. V lost 2 bases, J lost 3 bases, and 8 bases lay in between. Here the CDR3 DNA reads TGTGCCAGCAGCTTACAGGGACACAATCAGCCCCAGCATTTT. Translation gives CASSLQGHNQPQHF. The whole variable domain, filled in from reference TRBV7-6 and TRBJ1-5, reads GAGVSQSPRYKVTKRGQDVALRCDPISGHVSLYWYRQALGQGPEFLTYFNYEAQQDKSGLPNDRFSAERPEGSISTLTIQRTEQRDSAMYRCASSLQGHNQPQHFGDGTRLSIL.

This clonotype was seen only a few times. The chain uses TRBV7-2 and TRBJ1-2; 8 bases map to TRBD1. CDR1 is SGHTA and CDR2 is FQGNSA in the germline V gene. The CDR3 totals 14 residues. Unmatched junction bases numbered 7, after V lost 1 base and J lost 9 bases. For the CDR3, the DNA is TGTGCCAGCAGCTTAGATTCTCAGGGGGCGAGCTACACCTTC. Residues: CASSLDSQGASYTF.